This TCR beta chain was recorded in a study of cytomegalovirus exposure and HLA in healthy donors. Study-wide results and limits: Cytomegalovirus association was listed for 164 TCR beta chains. A later analysis found common viral pathogens apparently linked to several of the most significant clusters.

This clone was detected only a few times. Its antigen is still unknown. Use of 60 Vbeta and 13 Jbeta primers characterized the PCR. The repertoire was sequenced with immunoSEQ multiplex PCR; TCRdb's copy has only in-frame clones and lacks some. The sample has about 160,000 clones, 65% to 80% seen once. Sequencing was performed on PBMCs. The clonotype comes from a female donor in good health and CMV-seronegative.

The CDR3 loop reads CASSEGASGYNEQFF. CDR3 coding DNA: TGTGCCAGCAGTGAAGGCGCTAGCGGATACAATGAGCAGTTCTTC. The V call is TRBV6-1, the J call TRBJ2-1, with TRBD2 matching over 7 bases. The CDR3 totals 15 residues. Per germline, CDR1 MNHNS and CDR2 SASEGT. After removal of 1 base from V and 4 bases from J, the junction contained 4 bases not matched to a gene.